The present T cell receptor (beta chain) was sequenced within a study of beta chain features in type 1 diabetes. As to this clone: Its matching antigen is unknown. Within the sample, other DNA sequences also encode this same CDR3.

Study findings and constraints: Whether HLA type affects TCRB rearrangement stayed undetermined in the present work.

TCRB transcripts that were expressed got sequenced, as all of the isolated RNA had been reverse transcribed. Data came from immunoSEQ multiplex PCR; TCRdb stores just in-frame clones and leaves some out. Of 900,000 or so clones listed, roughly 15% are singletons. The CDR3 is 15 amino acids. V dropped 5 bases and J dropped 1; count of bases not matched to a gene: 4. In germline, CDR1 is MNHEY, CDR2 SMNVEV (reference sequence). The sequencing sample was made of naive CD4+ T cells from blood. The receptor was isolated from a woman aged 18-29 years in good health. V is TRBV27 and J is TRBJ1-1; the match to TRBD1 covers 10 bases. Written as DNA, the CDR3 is TGTGCCAGCAGTCCACGACAGGGGGCGAACACTGAAGCTTTCTTT. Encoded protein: CASSPRQGANTEAFF.